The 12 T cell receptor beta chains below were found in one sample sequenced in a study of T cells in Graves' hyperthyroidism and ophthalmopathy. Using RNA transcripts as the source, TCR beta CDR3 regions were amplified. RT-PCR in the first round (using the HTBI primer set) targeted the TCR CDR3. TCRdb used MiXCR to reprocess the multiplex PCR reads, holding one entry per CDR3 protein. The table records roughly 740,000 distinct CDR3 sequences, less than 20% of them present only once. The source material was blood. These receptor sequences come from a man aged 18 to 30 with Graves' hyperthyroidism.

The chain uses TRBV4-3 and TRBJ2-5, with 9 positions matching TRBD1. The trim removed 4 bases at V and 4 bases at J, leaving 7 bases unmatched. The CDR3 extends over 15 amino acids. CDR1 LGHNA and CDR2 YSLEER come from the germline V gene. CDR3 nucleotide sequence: TGCGCCAGCAGCCTTAGAACAGGGGGCGTAGAGACCCAGTACTTC. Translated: CASSLRTGGVETQYF.

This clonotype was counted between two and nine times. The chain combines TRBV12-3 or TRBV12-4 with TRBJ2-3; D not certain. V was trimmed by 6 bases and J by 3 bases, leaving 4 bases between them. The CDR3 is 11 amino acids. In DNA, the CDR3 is TGTGCCAGCAGAGAGACAGATACGCAGTATTTT. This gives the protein CASRETDTQYF.

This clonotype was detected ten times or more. The CDR3 DNA is TGTGCCAGCAGCCGAAGCGGGAGATTTTACGAGCAGTACTTC. Residues: CASSRSGRFYEQYF. This chain connects TRBV28 to TRBJ2-7, with TRBD2 matching 8 bases. The CDR3 runs 14 residues. Germline-derived CDR1 and CDR2 are MDHEN and SYDVKM. V lost 6 bases, J lost 4 bases, and 8 bases stayed unmatched.

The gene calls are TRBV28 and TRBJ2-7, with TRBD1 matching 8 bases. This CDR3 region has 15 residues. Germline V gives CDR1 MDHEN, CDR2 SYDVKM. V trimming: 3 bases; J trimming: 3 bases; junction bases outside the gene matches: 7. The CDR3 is CASSLAGQVRYEQYF. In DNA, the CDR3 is TGTGCCAGCAGTTTGGCGGGACAGGTCCGCTACGAGCAGTACTTC. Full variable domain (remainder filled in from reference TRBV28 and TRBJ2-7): DVKVTQSSRYLVKRTGEKVFLECVQDMDHENMFWYRQDPGLGLRLIYFSYDVKMKEKGDIPEGYSVSREKKERFSLILESASTNQTSMYLCASSLAGQVRYEQYFGPGTRLTVT.

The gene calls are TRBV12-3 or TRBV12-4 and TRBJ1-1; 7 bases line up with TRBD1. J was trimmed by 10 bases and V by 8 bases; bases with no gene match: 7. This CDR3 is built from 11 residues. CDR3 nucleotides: TGTGCCAGCGCGACAGGGCTACTAGCTTTCTTT. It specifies CASATGLLAFF.

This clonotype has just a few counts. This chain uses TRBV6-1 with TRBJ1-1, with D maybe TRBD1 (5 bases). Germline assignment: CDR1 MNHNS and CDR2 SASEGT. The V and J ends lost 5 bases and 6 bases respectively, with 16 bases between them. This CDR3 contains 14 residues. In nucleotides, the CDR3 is TGTGCCAGCAGTAAGGCTGACGGGGGAGCTGAAGCTTTCTTT. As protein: CASSKADGGAEAFF.

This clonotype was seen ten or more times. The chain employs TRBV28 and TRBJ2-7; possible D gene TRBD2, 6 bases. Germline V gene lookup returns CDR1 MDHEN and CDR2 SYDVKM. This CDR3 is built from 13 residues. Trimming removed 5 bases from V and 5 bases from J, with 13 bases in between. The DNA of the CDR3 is TGTGCCAGCAGTGCGGGGACTCCGAACGAGCAGTACTTC. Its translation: CASSAGTPNEQYF.

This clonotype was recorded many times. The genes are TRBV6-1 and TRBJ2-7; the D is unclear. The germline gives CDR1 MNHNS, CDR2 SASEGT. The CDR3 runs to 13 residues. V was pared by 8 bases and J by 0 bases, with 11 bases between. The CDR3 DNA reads TGTGCCAGCGGACCGGCGTCCTCCTACGAGCAGTACTTC. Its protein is CASGPASSYEQYF.

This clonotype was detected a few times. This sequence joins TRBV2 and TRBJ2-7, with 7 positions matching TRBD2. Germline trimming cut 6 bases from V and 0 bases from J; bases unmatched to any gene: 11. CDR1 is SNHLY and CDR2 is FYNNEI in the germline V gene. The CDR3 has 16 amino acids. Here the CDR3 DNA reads TGTGCCAGCAGAGCGGGATCGACGGCCTACTCCTACGAGCAGTACTTC. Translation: CASRAGSTAYSYEQYF. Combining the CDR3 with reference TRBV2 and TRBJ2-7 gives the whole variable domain EPEVTQTPSHQVTQMGQEVILRCVPISNHLYFYWYRQILGQKVEFLVSFYNNEISEKSEIFDDQFSVERPDGSNFTLKIRSTKLEDSAMYFCASRAGSTAYSYEQYFGPGTRLTVT.

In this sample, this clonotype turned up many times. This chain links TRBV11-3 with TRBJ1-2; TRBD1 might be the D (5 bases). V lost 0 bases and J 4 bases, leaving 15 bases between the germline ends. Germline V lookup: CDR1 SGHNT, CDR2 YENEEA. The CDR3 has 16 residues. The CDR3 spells CASSLEKDTPLYGYTF. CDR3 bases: TGTGCCAGCAGCTTAGAAAAGGACACCCCCCTCTATGGCTACACCTTC.

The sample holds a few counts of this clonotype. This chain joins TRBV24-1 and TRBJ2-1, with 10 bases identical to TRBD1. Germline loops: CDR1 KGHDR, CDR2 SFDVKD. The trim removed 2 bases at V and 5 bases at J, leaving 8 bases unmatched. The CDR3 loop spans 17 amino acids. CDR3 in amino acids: CATSDWERGQGNNEQFF. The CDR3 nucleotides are TGTGCCACCAGTGATTGGGAAAGGGGACAGGGGAACAATGAGCAGTTCTTC.

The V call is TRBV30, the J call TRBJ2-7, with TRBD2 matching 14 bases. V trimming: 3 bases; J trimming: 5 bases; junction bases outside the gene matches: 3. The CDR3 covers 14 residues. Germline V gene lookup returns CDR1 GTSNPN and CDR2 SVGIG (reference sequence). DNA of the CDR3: TGTGCCTGGAGGCCGGGACTAGCGGGAGACGAGCAGTACTTC. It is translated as CAWRPGLAGDEQYF.